This section outlines one TCR beta chain sequence together with its context. Its antigen remains unknown. This table comes from immunoSEQ multiplex PCR, and its TCRdb copy is limited to in-frame clones, with some not included. The profile shows some 70,000 clones, just over 90% of them singletons. These data belong to a study of stem cell transplantation in POMP-related autoinflammatory disease. As for the study in general: Impaired MHC class I-dependent CD8+ differentiation was hypothesized from defective thymoproteasomes. General study findings and limits: PRAID patients trended toward lower TRB diversity and higher clonality in all analyzed T-cell subsets. Patients with PRAID showed a restricted number of unique TRB V-J gene pairings.

Prominent immunodeficiency with autoinflammation defined PRAID. The CDR3 sequence is 15 residues long. CDR1 and CDR2 from the germline V gene are SGHDN and FVKESK. The germline V and J ends were trimmed by 1 base and 6 bases, with 14 bases remaining between them. The rearrangement links TRBV14 to TRBJ2-3; D not certain. The sequence derives from a human patient with POMP-related autoinflammation and immune dysregulation (PRAID). Some T cells may be provided by the graft donor. The material was CD4+ T cells from PBMCs, obtained after stem cell transplantation. The CDR3 nucleotides read TGTGCCAGCAGCCAAGCCCCCCTGGATGGGGATACGCAGTATTTT. This codes for CASSQAPLDGDTQYF.